Listed here is a single T cell receptor (beta chain). Its matching antigen is unknown. Some clones are missing from TCRdb's copy, which holds only in-frame ones; the method was immunoSEQ multiplex PCR. The data contain roughly 1 million clones, roughly 70% of them singletons. The data belong to a study of shared clonotypes between healthy human individuals. General study results and limits: Sampling involved blood alone; tissue repertoires likely differ.

The receptor comes from a man between 18 and 35 years old in good health. Sequenced input: memory CD4+ T cells sorted from blood. Subset reported: CD45RA-negative fraction.

CDR3 in amino acids: CSARDRGYTF. The CDR3 DNA follows: TGCAGTGCTAGAGATCGTGGCTACACCTTC. This chain joins TRBV20-1 and TRBJ1-2; D call uncertain. V was shortened by 0 bases and J by 7 bases, with 3 bases between the two germline ends. The CDR3 sequence is 10 residues long. Germline V gene data show CDR1 as DFQATT and CDR2 as SNEGSKA (reference sequence).